This entry concerns a single T cell receptor beta chain. Trimming pared 3 bases from V and 5 bases from J, leaving 19 bases between. Germline assignment: CDR1 MNHEY and CDR2 SVGEGT. The CDR3 is made up of 16 amino acids. This record belongs to a study of control samples from healthy donors and cancer patients. The assay was immunoSEQ multiplex PCR, and TCRdb's table has in-frame clones only and misses some. The table includes 12,000 to 15,000 clones, roughly 80% detected once. The sequencing input was formalin-fixed, paraffin-embedded tissue. The chain joins TRBV6-2 or TRBV6-3 to TRBJ1-1, with D possibly being TRBD1 (6 bases). This receptor was obtained from a female donor with lung cancer. CDR3 residues: CASSYSPGGLETEAFF. CDR3 DNA: TGTGCCAGCAGTTATAGTCCGGGGGGCCTGGAGACTGAAGCTTTCTTT.